These T cell receptor beta chains were read from a single sample in a study of cytomegalovirus exposure and HLA in healthy donors. The data were produced by immunoSEQ multiplex PCR, yet TCRdb's version contains in-frame clones alone and is incomplete. This table holds 60,000 to 75,000 clones, roughly two thirds found once. The sample taken for sequencing was PBMCs. The receptors were gathered from a man between 45 and 60 years old in good health and CMV-seronegative. CDR3s include the opening cysteine and the closing phenylalanine or tryptophan. The order of the fields is clone size, J gene, D gene, CDR3 length, V gene, CDR3 DNA, CDR3 protein. A D gene is named only where the DNA matches it firmly. Some rows mark clone size as missing; the rest say once, few, many or name a class of expanded clone.

>.|TRBJ2-2|.|13|TRBV30
TGTGCCTGGAGTTATTCGGGGTCCGGGGAGCTGTTTTTT
CAWSYSGSGELFF
>.|TRBJ1-4|.|15|TRBV15
TGTGCCACCAGCAGAGGGGAGGGGACCCGGGGAAAACTGTTTTTT
CATSRGEGTRGKLFF
>few|TRBJ2-7|TRBD2|15|TRBV9
TGTGCCAGCAGCGTAGGGGATAGCGGGGTCTGGGAGCAGTACTTC
CASSVGDSGVWEQYF
>.|TRBJ2-7|TRBD1|15|TRBV30
TGTGCCTGGAGTGTACTGGGACAGGGGGCTGGCGAGCAGTACTTC
CAWSVLGQGAGEQYF
>few|TRBJ2-5|.|17|TRBV9
TGTGCCAGCAGCGTAGACCCCCCCGGGACAAAGCAAGAGACCCAGTACTTC
CASSVDPPGTKQETQYF
>few|TRBJ2-7|TRBD1|14|TRBV7-8
TGTGCCAGCAGCTTAGCTTCAGGGGGCTACGAGCAGTACTTC
CASSLASGGYEQYF
>.|TRBJ2-6|TRBD1|19|TRBV5-1
TGCGCCAGCAGGAAGGCACAGGGGTCTGTACTCCCTGGGGCCAACGTCCTGACTTTC
CASRKAQGSVLPGANVLTF
>.|TRBJ1-4|.|15|TRBV27
TGTGCCAGCAAAGTGGACGGACTGGGCAATGAAAAACTGTTTTTT
CASKVDGLGNEKLFF
>.|TRBJ1-5|.|13|TRBV21-1
TGTGCCAGTGCGGGTGGGGGCATGGGGCCCCAGCATTTT
CASAGGGMGPQHF
>once|TRBJ1-6|TRBD1|14|TRBV27
TGTGCCAGCAGTTCGACAGGGGTTGAATCACCCCTCCACTTT
CASSSTGVESPLHF
>.|TRBJ1-3|TRBD1|15|TRBV2
TGTGCCAGCAGCCCCAGGGGGGCGGCTGGAAACACCATATATTTT
CASSPRGAAGNTIYF
>.|TRBJ2-7|.|13|TRBV4-1
TGCGCCAGCAGCCTACAGGAGGGTCTCGAGCAGTACTTC
CASSLQEGLEQYF
>.|TRBJ1-2|.|17|TRBV5-1
TGCGCCAGCAGCTTGGTTTTGGGGGCAGTTTCTAACTATGGCTACACCTTC
CASSLVLGAVSNYGYTF
>.|TRBJ1-5|TRBD1|13|TRBV5-4
TGTGCCAGCAGCTTAGGGGGCGGTCAGCCCCAGCATTTT
CASSLGGGQPQHF
>.|TRBJ2-7|.|14|TRBV5-8
TGTGCCAGCAGCTCGCATTCAAAGCACTACGAGCAGTACTTC
CASSSHSKHYEQYF
>.|TRBJ2-2|TRBD1|16|TRBV5-4
TGTGCCAGCAGCACACCGGACAGGACCAACACCGGGGAGCTGTTTTTT
CASSTPDRTNTGELFF
>.|TRBJ2-5|.|13|TRBV5-1
TGCGCCAGCGGAAGGACAGCCCAAGAGACCCAGTACTTC
CASGRTAQETQYF
>.|TRBJ1-3|TRBD1|17|TRBV28
TGTGCCAGCAGCCAAAGCGACAGGGTAGTCTCTGGAAACACCATATATTTT
CASSQSDRVVSGNTIYF
>.|TRBJ1-2|TRBD1|16|TRBV6-6
TGTGCCAGCAGTTACACGCCGGGACAGGGGATTTATGGCTACACCTTC
CASSYTPGQGIYGYTF
>few|TRBJ1-1|.|12|TRBV18
TGTGCCAGCTCACCATCGGCAGGCGAAGCTTTCTTT
CASSPSAGEAFF
>.|TRBJ2-1|TRBD2|15|TRBV5-4
TGTGCCAGCAGCCATGGGGGACTAGCCCAAAATGAGCAGTTCTTC
CASSHGGLAQNEQFF
>.|TRBJ2-2|.|15|TRBV9
TGTGCCAGCAGCGTAGGTTCTAGTTTAACCGGGGAGCTGTTTTTT
CASSVGSSLTGELFF
>.|TRBJ1-4|TRBD1|16|TRBV6-6
TGTGCCAGCAGCTGGACAGGGATTGCAACTAATGAAAAACTGTTTTTT
CASSWTGIATNEKLFF
>.|TRBJ2-2|.|13|TRBV6-5
TGTGCCAGCAGTTACTTAGACACCGGGGAGCTGTTTTTT
CASSYLDTGELFF
>few|TRBJ1-5|.|15|TRBV6-6
TGTGCCACCTCGGAGGCCATACGCGTCGATCAGCCCCAGCATTTT
CATSEAIRVDQPQHF
>.|TRBJ2-2|.|14|TRBV7-7
TGTGCTAGCAGCCGCAACCAGGGCCCCGGGGAGCTGTTTTTT
CASSRNQGPGELFF
>.|TRBJ2-1|.|15|TRBV1
TGCACCAGCAGCCAAGAATGGGGGGGGCTGAATGAGCAGTTCTTC
CTSSQEWGGLNEQFF